The rows below give T cell receptor beta chains drawn from one sample of a study of tumor-infiltrating lymphocytes in primary liver carcinoma. TCRdb used MiXCR to reprocess the multiplex PCR reads, holding one entry per CDR3 protein. The sample yields about 310,000 distinct CDR3 sequences, 58% seen once. Source material: peripheral blood. The source is a woman aged 25 to 39 with primary liver carcinoma and hepatitis B virus infection. The CDR3 runs from the conserved cysteine through the conserved F or W. A D gene is named only where the DNA matches it firmly. A clone size is listed for some rows: how often the clone was seen (once, few, many), or a class if it is expanded.

clone size: -
D gene: -
V gene: TRBV7-3
J gene: TRBJ2-6
CDR3 protein: CASSLQGAGANVLTF
CDR3 DNA: TGTGCCAGCAGTTTACAGGGCGCTGGGGCCAACGTCCTAACTTTC

clone size: -
D gene: -
V gene: TRBV12-3/TRBV12-4
J gene: TRBJ1-6
CDR3 protein: CAGSLSDNSPLHF
CDR3 DNA: TGTGCCGGCAGTTTATCAGATAATTCACCCCTCCACTTT

clone size: -
D gene: TRBD2
V gene: TRBV10-1
J gene: TRBJ2-7
CDR3 protein: CASSEGTSGRGHEQYF
CDR3 DNA: TGCGCCAGCAGTGAAGGGACTAGCGGGAGAGGTCACGAGCAGTACTTC

clone size: -
D gene: TRBD1
V gene: TRBV6-1
J gene: TRBJ1-1
CDR3 protein: CASTGQGLMNTEAFF
CDR3 DNA: TGTGCCAGCACTGGACAGGGACTCATGAACACTGAAGCTTTCTTT

clone size: -
D gene: TRBD2
V gene: TRBV11-3
J gene: TRBJ2-4
CDR3 protein: CGNSLRGARPGNIQYF
CDR3 DNA: TGTGGCAACAGCTTGCGGGGGGCAAGGCCAGGAAACATTCAGTACTTC

clone size: few
D gene: -
V gene: TRBV7-9
J gene: TRBJ2-3
CDR3 protein: CASSLIIPDTQYF
CDR3 DNA: TGTGCCAGCAGCTTGATAATACCAGATACGCAGTATTTT

clone size: many
D gene: TRBD2
V gene: TRBV7-9
J gene: TRBJ2-7
CDR3 protein: CASSPPGGAGEQYF
CDR3 DNA: TGTGCCAGCAGCCCCCCGGGGGGGGCGGGCGAGCAGTACTTC

clone size: once
D gene: TRBD2
V gene: TRBV6-4
J gene: TRBJ2-1
CDR3 protein: CASSFGRGNGQFF
CDR3 DNA: TGTGCCAGCAGTTTCGGGAGGGGGAATGGGCAGTTCTTC

clone size: many
D gene: -
V gene: TRBV4-1
J gene: TRBJ1-5
CDR3 protein: CASSQEYEGVGNQPQHF
CDR3 DNA: TGCGCCAGCAGCCAAGAGTATGAGGGGGTTGGCAATCAGCCCCAGCATTTT

clone size: -
D gene: TRBD2
V gene: TRBV11-2
J gene: TRBJ2-1
CDR3 protein: CANSLGTSGGAYEQFF
CDR3 DNA: TGTGCCAACAGCTTAGGGACTAGCGGGGGGGCTTATGAGCAGTTCTTC

clone size: -
D gene: -
V gene: TRBV6-2/TRBV6-3
J gene: TRBJ2-7
CDR3 protein: CASSYNMNYEQYF
CDR3 DNA: TGTGCCAGCAGTTACAATATGAACTACGAGCAGTACTTC

clone size: -
D gene: -
V gene: TRBV5-6
J gene: TRBJ1-1
CDR3 protein: CASSLFTGRNTEAFF
CDR3 DNA: TGTGCCAGCAGCTTATTTACAGGGAGGAACACTGAAGCTTTCTTT

clone size: many
D gene: -
V gene: TRBV4-2
J gene: TRBJ2-7
CDR3 protein: CASSQGLGFSYEQYF
CDR3 DNA: TGTGCCAGCAGCCAAGGTCTGGGGTTCTCCTACGAGCAGTACTTC

clone size: few
D gene: -
V gene: TRBV6-2/TRBV6-3
J gene: TRBJ1-2
CDR3 protein: CASSSHGTDYYGYTF
CDR3 DNA: TGTGCCAGCAGTTCACACGGGACGGACTACTATGGCTACACCTTC

clone size: -
D gene: TRBD2
V gene: TRBV11-3
J gene: TRBJ2-5
CDR3 protein: CASIRSSGAGETQYF
CDR3 DNA: TGTGCCAGCATCCGGAGTAGCGGGGCGGGGGAGACCCAGTACTTC

clone size: -
D gene: -
V gene: TRBV11-2
J gene: TRBJ2-6
CDR3 protein: CASSHSGANVLTF
CDR3 DNA: TGTGCCAGTAGTCACTCTGGGGCCAACGTCCTGACTTTC

clone size: many
D gene: TRBD2
V gene: TRBV6-5
J gene: TRBJ2-2
CDR3 protein: CASSYSRGRGTGELFF
CDR3 DNA: TGTGCCAGCAGTTACTCACGGGGGAGGGGCACCGGGGAGCTGTTTTTT

clone size: -
D gene: -
V gene: TRBV11-2
J gene: TRBJ2-2
CDR3 protein: CASSSLSRELFF
CDR3 DNA: TGTGCCAGCAGTTCATTGTCCAGGGAGCTGTTTTTT

clone size: -
D gene: -
V gene: TRBV11-2
J gene: TRBJ1-1
CDR3 protein: CVSSLELTEAFF
CDR3 DNA: TGTGTCAGTAGCTTAGAACTCACTGAAGCTTTCTTT

clone size: few
D gene: -
V gene: TRBV6-5
J gene: TRBJ1-1
CDR3 protein: CASSPGWNTEAFF
CDR3 DNA: TGTGCCAGCAGCCCAGGGTGGAACACTGAAGCTTTCTTT

clone size: few
D gene: -
V gene: TRBV5-4
J gene: TRBJ2-6
CDR3 protein: CASQRDPSSGANVLTF
CDR3 DNA: TGTGCCAGCCAACGGGATCCGTCCTCTGGGGCCAACGTCCTGACTTTC

clone size: many
D gene: -
V gene: TRBV12-3/TRBV12-4
J gene: TRBJ2-3
CDR3 protein: CASSSGTTDTQYF
CDR3 DNA: TGTGCCAGCAGTTCCGGGACCACAGATACGCAGTATTTT

clone size: few
D gene: TRBD2
V gene: TRBV6-5
J gene: TRBJ2-1
CDR3 protein: CASSYWREGGEQFF
CDR3 DNA: TGTGCCAGCAGTTACTGGCGGGAGGGTGGTGAGCAGTTCTTC

clone size: -
D gene: TRBD2
V gene: TRBV6-1
J gene: TRBJ2-3
CDR3 protein: CASTRRSGLAGSTDTQYF
CDR3 DNA: TGTGCCAGCACCCGGAGATCGGGGCTAGCGGGTAGCACAGATACGCAGTATTTT

clone size: -
D gene: TRBD1
V gene: TRBV4-1
J gene: TRBJ2-5
CDR3 protein: CASSQGLPGQGQETQYF
CDR3 DNA: TGCGCCAGCAGCCAAGGCTTACCGGGACAGGGCCAAGAGACCCAGTACTTC

clone size: -
D gene: -
V gene: TRBV11-2
J gene: TRBJ1-2
CDR3 protein: CASSHIGKGTSNYGYTF
CDR3 DNA: TGCGCCAGCAGCCACATAGGAAAAGGGACGTCTAACTATGGCTACACCTTC

clone size: many
D gene: -
V gene: TRBV6-2/TRBV6-3
J gene: TRBJ2-7
CDR3 protein: CASSTFTGTYEQYF
CDR3 DNA: TGTGCCAGCAGTACGTTTACAGGGACTTACGAGCAGTACTTC

clone size: -
D gene: -
V gene: TRBV7-9
J gene: TRBJ1-5
CDR3 protein: CASGRDAQPQHF
CDR3 DNA: TGTGCCAGCGGGAGGGATGCTCAGCCCCAGCATTTT

clone size: -
D gene: -
V gene: TRBV5-5
J gene: TRBJ2-7
CDR3 protein: CASSSNGIRNYEQYF
CDR3 DNA: TGTGCCAGCAGCTCCAACGGTATCCGCAACTACGAGCAGTACTTC

clone size: few
D gene: -
V gene: TRBV6-5
J gene: TRBJ2-7
CDR3 protein: CASSYSAGRSNYEQYF
CDR3 DNA: TGTGCCAGCAGTTACTCGGCAGGGAGGAGCAACTACGAGCAGTACTTC

clone size: many
D gene: -
V gene: TRBV4-3
J gene: TRBJ2-7
CDR3 protein: CASSQVQGYREQYF
CDR3 DNA: TGCGCCAGCAGCCAAGTCCAGGGCTACCGGGAGCAGTACTTC

clone size: few
D gene: TRBD1
V gene: TRBV6-1
J gene: TRBJ2-2
CDR3 protein: CASSVDRGTGELFF
CDR3 DNA: TGTGCCAGCAGTGTAGACAGGGGCACCGGGGAGCTGTTTTTT

clone size: -
D gene: -
V gene: TRBV30
J gene: TRBJ1-2
CDR3 protein: CAWSDKYGYTF
CDR3 DNA: TGTGCCTGGAGTGACAAATATGGCTACACCTTC

clone size: many
D gene: TRBD2
V gene: TRBV11-3
J gene: TRBJ2-5
CDR3 protein: CASSFEPLGLAGAGETQYF
CDR3 DNA: TGTGCCAGCAGCTTCGAGCCCCTGGGACTAGCGGGAGCTGGAGAGACCCAGTACTTC

clone size: -
D gene: TRBD2
V gene: TRBV29-1
J gene: TRBJ2-1
CDR3 protein: CSFQSGSSYNEQLF
CDR3 DNA: TGCAGCTTCCAAAGCGGGAGCTCCTACAATGAGCAGTTATTC

clone size: once
D gene: -
V gene: TRBV28
J gene: TRBJ2-2
CDR3 protein: CASSLRGTGEPFF
CDR3 DNA: TGTGCCAGCTCTCTGAGGGGGACCGGGGAGCCGTTTTTT

clone size: -
D gene: -
V gene: TRBV11-2
J gene: TRBJ2-3
CDR3 protein: CASRVPIIGTQYF
CDR3 DNA: TGTGCCAGCAGGGTGCCCATCATAGGTACGCAGTATTTT

clone size: few
D gene: -
V gene: TRBV6-5
J gene: TRBJ1-2
CDR3 protein: CASSFHSAQKEYGYTF
CDR3 DNA: TGTGCCAGCAGTTTCCACTCAGCACAGAAGGAATATGGCTACACCTTC

clone size: once
D gene: -
V gene: TRBV11-1
J gene: TRBJ2-5
CDR3 protein: CASSLRSSLNSIQETQYF
CDR3 DNA: TGTGCCAGCAGCCTCCGGAGTAGCCTCAACTCCATCCAAGAGACCCAGTACTTC

clone size: -
D gene: TRBD1
V gene: TRBV29-1
J gene: TRBJ1-2
CDR3 protein: CSVEDLPGGGWYGYAF
CDR3 DNA: TGCAGCGTTGAAGACTTACCTGGAGGGGGCTGGTATGGCTACGCCTTC

clone size: -
D gene: TRBD1
V gene: TRBV29-1
J gene: TRBJ1-2
CDR3 protein: CSVEGGGQAYSYTF
CDR3 DNA: TGCAGCGTTGAAGGAGGAGGACAGGCCTATAGCTACACCTTC

clone size: few
D gene: -
V gene: TRBV5-6
J gene: TRBJ1-3
CDR3 protein: CASSSQGSGNTIYF
CDR3 DNA: TGTGCCAGCAGCTCACAGGGTTCTGGAAACACCATATATTTT

clone size: -
D gene: TRBD2
V gene: TRBV5-6
J gene: TRBJ2-1
CDR3 protein: CASSAVAGEYNVQFF
CDR3 DNA: TGTGCCAGCAGCGCCGTAGCGGGAGAATACAATGTGCAGTTCTTC

clone size: few
D gene: -
V gene: TRBV5-4
J gene: TRBJ2-1
CDR3 protein: CASSLAQGNGNEQFF
CDR3 DNA: TGTGCCAGCAGCTTGGCCCAGGGTAACGGGAATGAGCAGTTCTTC

clone size: -
D gene: -
V gene: TRBV6-1
J gene: TRBJ1-1
CDR3 protein: CVSSLERATEAFF
CDR3 DNA: TGTGTCAGCAGTTTGGAGCGGGCCACTGAAGCTTTCTTT